This T cell receptor (beta chain) was recovered during a study of blood T cell repertoires in COVID-19. The wider study: The origin of the acute and convalescent COVID-19 samples was the United States, Italy and Spain.

CDR1 is LNHDA and CDR2 is SQIVND in the germline V gene (reference sequence). V lost 1 base, J lost 6 bases, and 4 bases stayed unmatched. This CDR3 region has 14 residues. In the study's own analysis: Amplification with reference gene primers provided the estimates of nucleated cell counts. The method was immunoSEQ multiplex PCR; TCRdb's version includes in-frame clones alone and lacks a portion of them. Clonal size and the V and J genes are those of that table, whereas D and trimming came from the DNA. Among about 120,000 clones listed, more than 80% were seen once. V usage is TRBV19 and J usage is TRBJ2-3; the match to TRBD2 covers 7 bases. The source material was peripheral blood. This sequence originates from a woman in her fifties or sixties with COVID-19, enrolled during active disease. This CDR3 reads CASSIGLAPDTQYF. The DNA of the CDR3 is TGTGCCAGTAGTATAGGACTAGCCCCGGATACGCAGTATTTT.